The 21 T cell receptor beta chains presented below share a single source sample, sequenced in a study of early T cells in non-severe SARS-CoV-2 infection. TCRdb passed the 5' RACE reads through MiXCR, listing each CDR3 protein once. The repertoire holds fewer than 75,000 distinct CDR3 sequences, with roughly 18% as singletons. This specimen was whole blood, taken at baseline. The receptors derive from an adult who was a healthcare worker with PCR-confirmed SARS-CoV-2 infection or an uninfected control (not recorded which).

The chain recombines TRBV6-1 with TRBJ2-3; 7 bases align to TRBD2. CDR1 MNHNS and CDR2 SASEGT come from the germline V gene. J lost 0 bases, V lost 5 bases, and 2 bases had no gene match. The CDR3 length is 14 residues. Here the CDR3 DNA reads TGTGCCAGCAGTCGGGACTACAGCACAGATACGCAGTATTTT. It yields the protein CASSRDYSTDTQYF.

The genes are TRBV7-8 and TRBJ1-1, with 8 positions matching TRBD1. This CDR3 is 16 amino acids long. With 2 bases clipped from V and 3 bases from J, the junction kept 8 bases outside the gene matches. The germline V gene has CDR1 SGHVS and CDR2 FQNEAQ. Written as DNA, the CDR3 is TGTGCCAGCAGCTTACAGTTCAGGGGGCAGTACACTGAAGCTTTCTTT. This translates into CASSLQFRGQYTEAFF. The full variable domain, completed using reference TRBV7-8 and TRBJ1-1, is GAGVSQSPRYKVAKRGQDVALRCDPISGHVSLFWYQQALGQGPEFLTYFQNEAQLDKSGLPSDRFFAERPEGSVSTLKIQRTQQEDSAVYLCASSLQFRGQYTEAFFGQGTRLTVV.

The rearrangement joins TRBV9 to TRBJ2-2, with 9 bases lining up with TRBD1. Germline V gene data show CDR1 as SGDLS and CDR2 as YYNGEE. With V trimmed by 2 bases and J by 5 bases, 7 bases remained unmatched. The CDR3 is 16 amino acids. CDR3 bases: TGTGCCAGCAGCGTGGTCCGGGACAGGGATACCGGGGAGCTGTTTTTT. This translates into CASSVVRDRDTGELFF.

This clonotype has only a few counts. The V and J genes are TRBV20-1 and TRBJ1-1; 9 bases agree with TRBD1. Germline V gene sequence: CDR1 DFQATT, CDR2 SNEGSKA (reference sequence). The CDR3 runs to 13 residues. The trim removed 4 bases at V and 5 bases at J, leaving 5 bases unmatched. The chain's CDR3 is CSANRQGVTEAFF. In DNA, the CDR3 is TGCAGTGCTAACCGACAGGGGGTAACTGAAGCTTTCTTT.

The rearrangement uses TRBV12-3 or TRBV12-4 and TRBJ1-1; tentatively, D is TRBD1 (5 bases). The CDR3 spans 16 residues. Trimming stripped 5 bases from V and 4 bases from J, with 20 bases between. The CDR3 nucleotides read TGTGCCAGCAGTCTCCGACCGGTGGGCGGGGGCACTGAAGCTTTCTTT. It specifies CASSLRPVGGGTEAFF.

The chain links TRBV5-1 to TRBJ1-1; 7 bases agree with TRBD1. Germline lookup yields CDR1 SGHRS and CDR2 YFSETQ. V gave up 6 bases and J gave up 4 bases; unmatched junction bases: 6. This CDR3 comprises 13 residues. The CDR3 sequence: CASKPGQRTEAFF. The CDR3 DNA is TGCGCCAGCAAACCGGGACAGCGCACTGAAGCTTTCTTT. Full variable domain (outside the CDR3, taken from reference TRBV5-1 and TRBJ1-1): KAGVTQTPRYLIKTRGQQVTLSCSPISGHRSVSWYQQTPGQGLQFLFEYFSETQRNKGNFPGRFSGRQFSNSRSEMNVSTLELGDSALYLCASKPGQRTEAFFGQGTRLTVV.

CDR3 nucleotides: TGTGCCAGCAGCTGGACAGGGGGCAGCCAGCCCCAGCATTTT. Translation: CASSWTGGSQPQHF. The chain combines TRBV5-5 with TRBJ1-5; 11 nucleotides line up with TRBD1. CDR1 and CDR2 from the germline V gene are SGHKS and YYEKEE (reference sequence). The length of the CDR3 is 14 residues. V was pared by 3 bases and J by 7 bases, with 3 bases of the junction left unmatched.

This clonotype has a count of ten or more. V usage is TRBV20-1 and J usage is TRBJ2-7; possible D gene TRBD2, 5 bases. V dropped 3 bases and J dropped 4 bases, with 13 bases sitting between them. The germline CDR1 and CDR2 sequences are DFQATT and SNEGSKA (reference sequence). The CDR3 runs 13 residues. Here the CDR3 reads CSARGGREYEQYF. CDR3 sequence (DNA): TGCAGTGCTAGGGGCGGTCGGGAATACGAGCAGTACTTC.

This clonotype was seen a few times. V and J are TRBV3-1 and TRBJ1-2, with a tentative D call TRBD1 (5 bases). In germline, CDR1 is LGHDT, CDR2 YNNKEL (reference sequence). Trimming removed 4 bases from V and 5 bases from J, with 17 bases in between. The CDR3 runs to 15 residues. The DNA for the CDR3 is TGTGCCAGCAGCCCCCGGGGCGGTAAAGGGTATGGCTACACCTTC. This codes for CASSPRGGKGYGYTF.

The genes are TRBV29-1 and TRBJ2-1; D not certain. Trimming cost V 3 bases and J 5 bases, with 11 bases left between them. CDR1 is SQVTM and CDR2 is ANQGSEA in the germline V gene. This CDR3 is built from 13 residues. The CDR3: CSVDPFQNNEQFF. CDR3 bases: TGCAGCGTTGACCCCTTCCAGAACAATGAGCAGTTCTTC.

The chain carries TRBV12-3 or TRBV12-4 and TRBJ1-1, with D unresolved. This CDR3 spans 13 amino acids. The germline V and J ends were trimmed by 6 bases and 12 bases, with 20 bases remaining between them. CDR3 sequence reads: CASSSDSSTNPFF. CDR3 coding DNA: TGTGCCAGCAGCTCGGATAGCTCAACGAACCCTTTCTTT.

There are a few counts of this clonotype. J is TRBJ2-1 and V is TRBV14; TRBD1 matches at 8 bases. CDR3 length: 13 amino acids. Trimming at V came to 4 bases and at J to 4 bases, leaving 0 bases not matched to a gene. CDR1 and CDR2 from the germline V gene are SGHDN and FVKESK. The CDR3 protein is CASSRQGYNEQFF. The CDR3 DNA reads as TGTGCCAGCAGCCGACAGGGGTACAATGAGCAGTTCTTC.

The CDR3 sequence: CSASPPGSYGYTF. Here the CDR3 DNA reads TGCAGTGCTAGCCCCCCGGGCAGCTATGGCTACACCTTC. This rearrangement joins TRBV20-1 to TRBJ1-2, with no clear D. This CDR3 contains 13 residues. Germline V CDR1 and CDR2: DFQATT, SNEGSKA (reference sequence). V gave up 3 bases and J gave up 4 bases, with 12 bases separating them.

This clonotype appeared many times. The chain uses TRBV20-1 and TRBJ2-3; weak D call: TRBD1 (6 bases). CDR3 length: 12 amino acids. V was clipped by 3 bases and J by 6 bases, with 10 bases between them. The germline CDR1 and CDR2 sequences are DFQATT and SNEGSKA (reference sequence). The CDR3 bases are TGCAGTGCTAGCGAGGGGGATGATACGCAGTATTTT. Protein: CSASEGDDTQYF.

This clonotype was found a few times. The J gene is TRBJ2-5, the V gene TRBV19, with D perhaps being TRBD1 or TRBD2 (5 bases each). CDR3 length: 15 residues. Germline lookup yields CDR1 LNHDA and CDR2 SQIVND (reference sequence). The ends were cut back, 3 bases at V and 5 bases at J, with 16 bases in the middle. CDR3 DNA sequence: TGTGCCAGTAGTATGGGGGACGGATTCGGGGAGACCCAGTACTTC. The encoded protein is CASSMGDGFGETQYF. Using reference TRBV19 and TRBJ2-5 for the parts outside the CDR3, the full variable domain is DGGITQSPKYLFRKEGQNVTLSCEQNLNHDAMYWYRQDPGQGLRLIYYSQIVNDFQKGDIAEGYSVSREKKESFPLTVTSAQKNPTAFYLCASSMGDGFGETQYFGPGTRLLVL.

This clonotype was seen only a few times. V gene TRBV20-1 combines with J gene TRBJ2-7, with TRBD1 as a possible D gene (6 bases). Germline V gene sequence: CDR1 DFQATT, CDR2 SNEGSKA (reference sequence). Deletions cut 5 bases from V and 0 bases from J, with 14 bases between. The CDR3 covers 14 residues. The CDR3 nucleotides read TGCAGTGCTTCCCCGGGACAAGACTCCTACGAGCAGTACTTC. Translation gives CSASPGQDSYEQYF.

This clonotype occurred a few times. The chain is built from TRBV29-1 and TRBJ2-5; D is unresolved. V gave up 4 bases and J gave up 1 base, with 10 bases separating them. The V gene's germline CDR1 is SQVTM and CDR2 ANQGSEA. The length of the CDR3 is 13 residues. The chain's CDR3 is CSVVVILQETQYF. The CDR3 bases are TGCAGCGTTGTTGTAATTCTCCAAGAGACCCAGTACTTC.

V gene TRBV28 combines with J gene TRBJ1-5; D is uncertain. Per the germline V gene, CDR1 is MDHEN and CDR2 is SYDVKM. The CDR3 runs 12 residues. V was clipped by 5 bases and J by 4 bases, with 6 bases between them. CDR3 nucleotides: TGTGCCAGCAGTACTTTGAATCAGCCCCAGCATTTT. Its translation is CASSTLNQPQHF.

This clonotype was seen more than once but under ten times. V and J are TRBV7-9 and TRBJ2-3; TRBD1 matches 10 bases. V trimming: 5 bases; J trimming: 6 bases; junction bases outside the gene matches: 11. The germline V gene has CDR1 SEHNR and CDR2 FQNEAQ (reference sequence). The CDR3 length is 16 residues. CDR3 loop: CASSPDPGQGYDTQYF. The CDR3 DNA sequence: TGTGCCAGCAGCCCTGACCCGGGACAGGGGTACGATACGCAGTATTTT.

The genes are TRBV5-1 and TRBJ2-1, with 16 bases matching TRBD2. Trimming took 4 bases from V and 4 from J; bases not matched to a gene: 5. The germline V gene has CDR1 SGHRS and CDR2 YFSETQ. The CDR3 totals 17 residues. The CDR3 sequence: CASSPGLAGGRYNEQFF. The CDR3 DNA reads TGCGCCAGCAGCCCGGGACTAGCGGGGGGGCGGTACAATGAGCAGTTCTTC.

This clonotype was observed a few times. This chain connects TRBV12-3 or TRBV12-4 to TRBJ2-6, with 9 bases identical to TRBD1. V gave up 3 bases and J gave up 1 base; unmatched junction bases: 4. The CDR3 is 17 amino acids. This chain's CDR3 is CASSLAGTGSGANVLTF. CDR3 sequence (DNA): TGTGCCAGCAGTTTGGCCGGGACAGGGTCTGGGGCCAACGTCCTGACTTTC.